This T cell receptor beta chain appears in the sequencing data of a study of T cell responses to AZD1222 COVID-19 vaccine. Study-level background: The study pooled second doses at about 4 or about 12 weeks.

Note on this clone: Its antigen is undetermined.

Germline assignment: CDR1 MNHEY and CDR2 SVGAGI. Trimming left V 2 bases short and J 3 bases short, with 11 bases between. The CDR3 length is 16 residues. Clones were read by immunoSEQ multiplex PCR, and TCRdb kept only the in-frame ones, dropping some. Among more than 100,000 clones, approximately 92% were seen once, and the ten largest hold 13% to 15%. Study-wide findings and caveats: The study identified only five or six AZD1222 recipients as seropositive at baseline. Without day 14 samples, only post-peak T cell repertoires were studied.

The rearrangement links TRBV6-5 to TRBJ2-6; D might be TRBD2 (5 bases). The receptor was isolated from an adult in good health. Sequenced material: peripheral blood, taken on day 0 of AZD1222 vaccination. This CDR3 is CASSYGELGGANVLTF. In DNA form, the CDR3 reads TGTGCCAGCAGTTACGGGGAGCTTGGTGGGGCCAACGTCCTGACTTTC.